These T cell receptor beta chains were read from a single sample in a study of cytomegalovirus exposure and HLA in healthy donors. Produced via immunoSEQ multiplex PCR; TCRdb's table is partial and in-frame only. Here the sample spans 110,000 or so clones, 80% being singletons. Sequences were obtained from PBMCs. The receptors shown here come from a man aged 30-40 years in good health and CMV-seropositive. Each CDR3 is given with its conserved first and last residue. A D gene is named only where the DNA matches it firmly.

TRBV5-4,TRBD1,15,TRBJ1-2,CASSPWDRGIEGYTF
TRBV2,-,13,TRBJ1-1,CASKLNMNTEAFF
TRBV27,TRBD1,14,TRBJ1-1,CASSLDRGRTEAFF
TRBV28,TRBD1,14,TRBJ1-3,CASRQGGPGNTIYF
TRBV28,TRBD1,16,TRBJ1-6,CASSRQGGPRGSPLHF
TRBV7-2,TRBD1,16,TRBJ1-6,CASSSRGPSVGSPLHF
TRBV13,-,12,TRBJ2-7,CASSLRDYEQYF
TRBV9,TRBD2,15,TRBJ2-7,CASSGGGAGGREQYF
TRBV19,TRBD1,14,TRBJ1-2,CASSIPTGNYGYTF
TRBV4-2,-,15,TRBJ2-3,CASSQDLARTDTQYF
TRBV5-1,TRBD2,17,TRBJ2-5,CASSLASGGYSKETQYF
TRBV11-3,-,14,TRBJ2-5,CASSSGQNQETQYF
TRBV5-1,-,14,TRBJ1-5,CASSLSGNNQPQHF
TRBV4-1,TRBD2,17,TRBJ2-1,CASSQDRSGGGYNEQFF
TRBV5-6,-,14,TRBJ2-5,CASSLDLLQETQYF
TRBV19,-,13,TRBJ1-2,CASSPWGVDGYTF
TRBV5-1,TRBD1,16,TRBJ2-2,CASSRTGTGNTGELFF
TRBV18,-,15,TRBJ1-1,CASSPVTGPNTEAFF
TRBV18,TRBD1,14,TRBJ2-7,CASSQGQGIFGQYF
TRBV5-1,-,13,TRBJ2-3,CASSWDFTDTQYF
TRBV5-6,-,13,TRBJ1-2,CASSWGPGPGYTF
TRBV28,TRBD2,18,TRBJ2-5,CASSFRTSGGGRRETQYF
TRBV2,TRBD1,13,TRBJ1-2,CASSAGTGRGYTF
TRBV10-2,TRBD1,13,TRBJ1-5,CASGGTGDQPQHF
TRBV30,-,13,TRBJ1-1,CAWSVGTEGKAFF
TRBV9,TRBD1,16,TRBJ1-3,CASSVSGTGSGNTIYF
TRBV2,TRBD2,16,TRBJ2-5,CASSGRSGVYQETQYF
TRBV30,-,13,TRBJ1-1,CAWRTWGGTEAFF
TRBV5-6,-,18,TRBJ1-4,CASRKRGGNLADNEKLFF
TRBV10-3,TRBD1,16,TRBJ1-3,CAISDAGQFSGNTIYF
TRBV6-1,TRBD1,15,TRBJ1-1,CASREYRGLNTEAFF
TRBV7-8,TRBD1,16,TRBJ1-1,CASSLAVLTGGREAFF
TRBV28,-,16,TRBJ2-2,CASSLEGLGDTGELFF
TRBV5-4,-,16,TRBJ2-5,CASSSRLVQTKETQYF
TRBV5-5,TRBD1,14,TRBJ1-1,CASSWGQGSTEAFF
TRBV6-1,-,13,TRBJ1-2,CASSEAGNYGYTF
TRBV5-4,-,14,TRBJ2-5,CASSLEGGGETQYF